This TCR beta chain was sequenced for a study of CD8 T cells in Susac syndrome. RNA was extracted with the RNeasy kit, and a quantity of roughly 0.5 to 1 ug was reverse transcribed using random hexamers. TCRdb reprocessed the immunoSEQ multiplex PCR reads with MiXCR, giving one entry per CDR3 protein. This sample has 95,000 to 150,000 distinct CDR3 sequences, with over 95% found just once. Germline V gene lookup returns CDR1 LGHDT and CDR2 YNNKEL (reference sequence). V was clipped by 5 bases and J by 2 bases; unmatched bases: 8. This CDR3 spans 15 amino acids. Specimen: CD4+ T cells from PBMCs. This chain uses TRBV3-1 with TRBJ2-5; 7 positions match TRBD2. The receptor was isolated from a human donor with Susac syndrome. The CDR3 DNA follows: TGTGCCAGCAGCTATGCCGGGACTACACAAGAGACCCAGTACTTC. The encoded protein is CASSYAGTTQETQYF.